This entry lists 20 T cell receptor beta chains sequenced from one sample in a study of T cells in Graves' hyperthyroidism and ophthalmopathy. Amplified TCR beta CDR3 regions derived from RNA transcripts. The TCR CDR3 first-round RT-PCR relied on the HTBI primer set. Each CDR3 protein is one row after TCRdb ran MiXCR on the multiplex PCR reads. The table has about 640,000 distinct CDR3 sequences, around 21% seen once. The source material was blood. The receptors derive from a man aged 25-45 years with Graves' ophthalmopathy.

This clonotype showed up many times. The genes are TRBV15 and TRBJ2-5; the match to TRBD1 covers 7 bases. V shed 1 base, J shed 4 bases, and the junction held 3 bases outside the gene matches. The CDR3 covers 14 residues. In germline, CDR1 is LNHNV, CDR2 YYDKDF (reference sequence). The CDR3 nucleotides read TGTGCCACCAGCAGAGGACAGGGTGGAGAGACCCAGTACTTC. Residues: CATSRGQGGETQYF.

The chain has TRBV5-5 and TRBJ2-1; 11 bases agree with TRBD2. The CDR3 has 16 amino acids. Germline values: CDR1 SGHKS, CDR2 YYEKEE (reference sequence). After removal of 4 bases from V and 4 bases from J, the junction contained 7 bases not matched to a gene. The CDR3 here is CASSDFGTSGYNEQFF. The CDR3 DNA is TGTGCCAGCAGCGATTTCGGGACTAGCGGATACAATGAGCAGTTCTTC.

The gene calls are TRBV18 and TRBJ2-2; 7 nucleotides agree with TRBD2. The CDR3 runs 16 residues. V was clipped by 4 bases and J by 0 bases; unmatched bases: 5. Germline CDR1 KGHSH, CDR2 LQKENI. CDR3 sequence reads: CASSLDSGPNTGELFF. The CDR3 DNA sequence: TGTGCCAGCTCACTGGATAGCGGGCCGAACACCGGGGAGCTGTTTTTT.

This clonotype was recorded many times. This chain joins TRBV7-2 and TRBJ2-7; 9 bases match TRBD1. The CDR3 is made up of 15 amino acids. Germline V gives CDR1 SGHTA, CDR2 FQGNSA. The V gene end was trimmed by 4 bases and the J gene end by 7 bases; junction bases not matched to a gene: 11. Here the CDR3 reads CASSSTSGQGGEQYF. CDR3 in DNA: TGTGCCAGCAGCTCGACCTCGGGACAGGGAGGAGAGCAGTACTTC.

The genes are TRBV4-1 and TRBJ2-7; a weak D match, TRBD2 (5 bases). The CDR3 is made up of 14 amino acids. Germline V gene sequence: CDR1 MGHRA, CDR2 YSYEKL. With 1 base removed from V and 3 bases from J, the gap between germline ends came to 10 bases. For the CDR3, the DNA is TGCGCCAGCAGCCAAGTCTTTCGGGACTACGAGCAGTACTTC. This codes for CASSQVFRDYEQYF.

This clonotype was counted between two and nine times. CDR3 residues: CSARDNEQYF. The CDR3 region has the DNA TGCAGTGCTAGAGATAACGAGCAGTACTTC. This rearrangement joins TRBV20-1 to TRBJ2-7, with D hard to call. Trimming took 0 bases from V and 5 from J, leaving 2 bases between them. The CDR3 length is 10 residues. Germline V CDR1 and CDR2: DFQATT, SNEGSKA (reference sequence).

This clonotype was counted ten times or more. The gene calls are TRBV20-1 and TRBJ2-5; D is possibly TRBD1 or TRBD2 (5 bases each). The V end lost 7 bases, the J end lost 2 bases, and 29 bases lay between the germline ends. The CDR3 totals 18 residues. Per the germline V gene, CDR1 is DFQATT and CDR2 is SNEGSKA (reference sequence). CDR3 sequence reads: CSGLPPGRYGPLQETQYF. The CDR3 DNA sequence: TGCAGTGGGTTACCTCCGGGGCGTTATGGACCCTTACAAGAGACCCAGTACTTC.

This clonotype was picked up a small number of times. J is TRBJ2-3 and V is TRBV9; D may be TRBD2 (5 bases). V lost 4 bases and J 2 bases, leaving 20 bases between the germline ends. CDR1 is SGDLS and CDR2 is YYNGEE in the germline V gene. This CDR3 is built from 17 residues. The CDR3 sequence: CASSPRGPGTLTDTQYF. As DNA, the CDR3 is TGTGCCAGCAGCCCCCGGGGTCCGGGCACTCTCACAGATACGCAGTATTTT.

This clonotype was recorded at least ten times. V and J are TRBV30 and TRBJ1-1; D unclear. V was pared by 0 bases and J by 1 base, with 12 bases between. Germline-derived CDR1 and CDR2 are GTSNPN and SVGIG (reference sequence). The CDR3 has 15 residues. The CDR3 DNA follows: TGTGCCTGGAGTGTACCGGGAGTCAGGAACACTGAAGCTTTCTTT. Its translation: CAWSVPGVRNTEAFF.

This clonotype has ten or more counts. This chain joins TRBV30 and TRBJ2-5; maybe TRBD1 (6 bases). This CDR3 is built from 13 residues. Per germline, CDR1 GTSNPN and CDR2 SVGIG (reference sequence). Trimming removed 1 base at V and 1 base at J, with 7 bases between. The CDR3: CAWSGGGQETQYF. CDR3 nucleotide sequence: TGTGCCTGGAGTGGAGGGGGCCAAGAGACCCAGTACTTC.

This chain connects TRBV29-1 to TRBJ1-3; unclear D gene. The CDR3 contains 13 residues. V lost 4 bases and J lost 0, with 7 bases in between. Looked up from germline, CDR1 is SQVTM and CDR2 is ANQGSEA. CDR3 region: CSVGPDSGNTIYF. The CDR3, as DNA: TGCAGCGTTGGGCCAGACTCTGGAAACACCATATATTTT.

This clonotype has at least ten counts. The rearrangement joins TRBV11-2 to TRBJ2-7, with TRBD2 identical over 8 bases. Germline CDR1 is SGHAT and CDR2 is FQNNGV. J lost 4 bases, V lost 6 bases, and 11 bases had no gene match. The length of the CDR3 is 15 residues. CDR3 amino acids: CASSPLTGGGYEQYF. The CDR3 DNA is TGTGCCAGCAGTCCCCTGACCGGGGGGGGTTACGAGCAGTACTTC.

The chain combines TRBV20-1 with TRBJ1-1; D remains ambiguous. The germline CDR1 and CDR2 sequences are DFQATT and SNEGSKA (reference sequence). The length of the CDR3 is 12 residues. The V end was cut by 0 bases, the J end by 7 bases, with 9 bases between. Here the CDR3 reads CSARDTVDEAFF. The CDR3 DNA follows: TGCAGTGCTAGAGACACGGTAGATGAAGCTTTCTTT.

The J gene is TRBJ1-1, the V gene TRBV4-1; TRBD1 aligns across 7 bases. This CDR3 has 17 amino acids. The ends lost 4 bases at V and 0 bases at J; junction bases unmatched: 11. CDR1 and CDR2 from the germline V gene are MGHRA and YSYEKL. CDR3 DNA: TGCGCCAGCAGCCTCATTACCGGGACAGAAATGAACACTGAAGCTTTCTTT. Protein sequence: CASSLITGTEMNTEAFF.

This clonotype came up a few times. The V gene is TRBV5-1, the J gene TRBJ1-2; 7 bases fit TRBD1. With 2 bases clipped from V and 5 bases from J, the junction kept 6 bases outside the gene matches. The germline gives CDR1 SGHRS, CDR2 YFSETQ. The CDR3 has 14 amino acids. The CDR3 DNA sequence: TGCGCCAGCAGCTTCGTGCAGGGGGATTATGGCTACACCTTC. This sequence encodes CASSFVQGDYGYTF.

This clonotype came up once. V usage is TRBV9 and J usage is TRBJ2-1; 7 nucleotides align to TRBD2. V dropped 0 bases and J dropped 1; count of bases not matched to a gene: 7. CDR3 size: 17 residues. The germline V gene encodes CDR1 SGDLS and CDR2 YYNGEE. Here the CDR3 DNA reads TGTGCCAGCAGCGTAGGGGATAGCGGGCCATCCTACAATGAGCAGTTCTTC. The encoded protein is CASSVGDSGPSYNEQFF.

This clonotype has a count of ten or more. The chain has TRBV27 and TRBJ1-1; D is uncertain. The CDR3 has 15 amino acids. V was shortened by 5 bases and J by 5 bases, with 18 bases between the two germline ends. Per germline, CDR1 MNHEY and CDR2 SMNVEV (reference sequence). The CDR3 nucleotides read TGTGCCAGCAGTCCCCGAGGGAGTGCGGGGACTGAAGCTTTCTTT. Translation gives CASSPRGSAGTEAFF.

The J gene is TRBJ2-7, the V gene TRBV6-1; D ambiguous. The V end was cut by 3 bases, the J end by 0 bases, with 9 bases between. The CDR3 runs to 14 residues. The germline gives CDR1 MNHNS, CDR2 SASEGT. Here the CDR3 reads CASSDQAGSYEQYF. CDR3 in DNA: TGTGCCAGCAGTGATCAGGCCGGCTCCTACGAGCAGTACTTC.

This clonotype has a count of ten or more. J is TRBJ2-3 and V is TRBV7-2, with 9 bases aligning to TRBD2. CDR3 size: 15 residues. With V trimmed by 6 bases and J by 0 bases, 4 bases remained unmatched. CDR1 and CDR2 (germline): SGHTA, FQGNSA. In nucleotides, the CDR3 is TGTGCCAGCAGGCCAAGCGGGGGGAGCACAGATACGCAGTATTTT. Translated: CASRPSGGSTDTQYF.

The rearrangement links TRBV20-1 to TRBJ1-2; 9 bases map to TRBD1. CDR1 DFQATT and CDR2 SNEGSKA come from the germline V gene (reference sequence). V shed 5 bases, J shed 0 bases, and the junction held 7 bases outside the gene matches. There are 15 residues in the CDR3. CDR3 bases: TGCAGTGCTCAGGGACAGGGAATATCTAACTATGGCTACACCTTC. It translates to CSAQGQGISNYGYTF.